This T cell receptor (beta chain) derives from a study of shared clonotypes between healthy human individuals. Donors, healthy HIV-negative adults, lacked recent acute infections or vaccinations. Nashville, Tennessee was home to all donors, each a Caucasian adult. The CDR3 extends over 12 amino acids. Germline-derived CDR1 and CDR2 are MNHEY and SVGAGI. Trimming cost V 8 bases and J 2 bases, with 9 bases left between them. This clone came up a few times. Its cognate antigen is unknown. Study-level points and caveats: With few donors, the genetic and exposure-history diversity represented was limited. Sharing across several donors was seen in 5% to 5.5% of naive CD4 clonotypes.

Using immunoSEQ multiplex PCR, the repertoire was profiled, and TCRdb retains in-frame clones only, with some absent. The table records 950,000 to 1,100,000 clones, about 80% of them present only once. Material for sequencing was memory CD4+ T cells sorted from blood. Subset specified: CD45RA-negative fraction. This chain links TRBV6-5 with TRBJ1-2; unclear D gene. The TCR sequence derives from a young man in good health. The CDR3 loop reads CASHKANYGYTF. CDR3 bases: TGTGCCAGCCATAAGGCAAACTATGGCTACACCTTC.